This T cell receptor (beta chain) is drawn from a study of PD-1 blockade in classical Hodgkin lymphoma. Study outcomes and limitations: Reported baseline diversity: healthy donors highest, relapsed/refractory patients lowest. By C4D1 there was a significant rise in CD4+ TCR diversity but not in CD8+ TCR diversity. Complete responders showed a baseline diversity that resembled the diversity of newly diagnosed patients.

Libraries were prepared by immunoSEQ multiplex PCR; TCRdb keeps only in-frame clonotypes and omits some of them. The table lists some 8,000 clones, about three quarters of them singletons. V trimming: 1 base; J trimming: 6 bases; junction bases outside the gene matches: 4. Per germline, CDR1 LGHNA and CDR2 YNFKEQ. This CDR3 contains 14 residues. A remark on this clone: As yet, its antigen is unknown.

Specified time point: cycle 4 day 1 (C4D1), after six to seven weeks of nivolumab. No patient escaped relapse after autologous stem cell transplantation, and brentuximab vedotin exposure varied. The authors enriched CD8+ T cells from thawed PBMCs via magnetic negative selection. Best responses fell into complete response, partial response or progressive disease. The receptor was derived from a human donor with classical Hodgkin lymphoma. The V and J genes are TRBV4-2 and TRBJ2-3; TRBD2 aligns across 7 bases. Sequenced material: CD8+ T cells from blood, taken before the fourth cycle of nivolumab. CDR3 amino acids: CASSQVPSGDTQYF. The CDR3 coding sequence is TGTGCCAGCAGCCAAGTCCCTAGCGGCGATACGCAGTATTTT.